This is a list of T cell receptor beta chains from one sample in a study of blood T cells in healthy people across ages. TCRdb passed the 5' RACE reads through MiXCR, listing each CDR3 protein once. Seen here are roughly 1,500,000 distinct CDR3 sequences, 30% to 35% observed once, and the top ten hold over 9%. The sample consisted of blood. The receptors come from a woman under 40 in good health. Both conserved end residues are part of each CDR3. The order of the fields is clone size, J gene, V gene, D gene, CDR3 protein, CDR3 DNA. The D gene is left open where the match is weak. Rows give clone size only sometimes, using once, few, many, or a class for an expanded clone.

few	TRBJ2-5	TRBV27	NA	CASSFAPNRQETQYF	TGTGCCAGCAGTTTTGCCCCAAACAGGCAAGAGACCCAGTACTTC
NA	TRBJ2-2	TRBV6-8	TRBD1	CASSYPVRGRGELFF	TGTGCCAGCAGTTACCCGGTCAGGGGGCGAGGGGAGCTGTTTTTT
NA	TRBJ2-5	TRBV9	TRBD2	CASSVGGLGKTRYF	TGTGCCAGCAGCGTAGGGGGACTAGGAAAGACCCGGTACTTC
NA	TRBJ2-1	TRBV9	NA	CASSAIIANEQFF	TGTGCCAGCAGCGCAATAATAGCGAATGAGCAGTTCTTC
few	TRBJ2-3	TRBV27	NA	CATQGGIGDTQYF	TGTGCCACCCAGGGGGGAATAGGAGATACGCAGTATTTT
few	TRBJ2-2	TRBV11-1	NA	CASSLGESGELFF	TGTGCCAGCAGCTTGGGGGAGTCCGGGGAGCTGTTTTTT
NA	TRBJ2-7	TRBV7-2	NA	CAGSLSFTSYEQYF	TGTGCCGGCAGCTTATCTTTCACATCCTACGAGCAGTACTTC
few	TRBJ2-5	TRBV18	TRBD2	CASSPPLAGSQETQYF	TGTGCCAGCTCACCACCGCTAGCGGGATCTCAAGAGACCCAGTACTTC
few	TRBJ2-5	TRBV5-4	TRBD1	CASRTGTGIQETQYF	TGTGCCAGCAGAACCGGGACAGGGATACAAGAGACCCAGTACTTC
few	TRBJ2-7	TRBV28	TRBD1	CASNPGQKYEQYF	TGTGCCAGCAACCCGGGACAGAAGTACGAGCAGTACTTC
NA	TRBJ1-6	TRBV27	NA	CASSLGVGLGSPLHF	TGTGCCAGCAGTTTAGGGGTGGGGCTGGGTTCACCCCTCCACTTT
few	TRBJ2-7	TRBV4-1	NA	CASSQSSYYEQYF	TGCGCCAGCAGCCAAAGCAGTTACTACGAGCAGTACTTC
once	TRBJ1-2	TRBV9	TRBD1	CACSEGTGGRGYTF	TGTGCCTGCAGCGAAGGGACAGGAGGTCGCGGCTACACCTTC
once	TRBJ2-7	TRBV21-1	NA	CASSKRGHPYEQYF	TGTGCCAGCAGCAAAAGGGGACACCCCTACGAGCAGTACTTC
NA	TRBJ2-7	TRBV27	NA	CASRYRSIAYEQYF	TGTGCCAGCAGATATAGGAGCATCGCCTACGAGCAGTACTTC
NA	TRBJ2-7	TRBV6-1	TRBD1	CASSQGTGGRYEQYF	TGTGCCAGCAGTCAAGGGACAGGGGGTAGGTACGAGCAGTACTTC
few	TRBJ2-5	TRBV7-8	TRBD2	CATQGGQETQYF	TGTGCCACCCAGGGAGGGCAAGAGACCCAGTACTTC
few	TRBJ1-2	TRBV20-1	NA	CSAQLPHNYGYTF	TGCAGTGCACAGCTCCCCCACAACTATGGCTACACCTTC
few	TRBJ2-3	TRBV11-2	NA	CASSGPSRDTQYF	TGTGCCAGCAGCGGGCCTTCCCGGGATACGCAGTATTTT
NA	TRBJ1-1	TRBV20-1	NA	CSASEGHLGTEAFF	TGCAGTGCAAGCGAGGGGCACCTCGGCACTGAAGCTTTCTTT
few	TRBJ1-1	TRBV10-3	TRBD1	CAITRTGAGNTEAFF	TGTGCCATCACTCGGACAGGGGCGGGGAACACTGAAGCTTTCTTT
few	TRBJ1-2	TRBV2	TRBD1	CASSGDRGGYGYTF	TGTGCCAGCAGTGGGGACAGGGGAGGCTATGGCTACACCTTC
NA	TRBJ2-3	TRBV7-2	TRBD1	CASSLESGGYKDTQYF	TGTGCCAGCAGCTTAGAGTCAGGGGGATACAAAGATACGCAGTATTTT
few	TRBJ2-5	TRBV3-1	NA	CASSQGLQGGGTQYF	TGTGCCAGCAGCCAAGGGTTACAGGGTGGTGGGACCCAGTACTTC
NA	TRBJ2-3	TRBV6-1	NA	CASSDVADTQYF	TGTGCCAGCAGTGACGTAGCAGATACGCAGTATTTT
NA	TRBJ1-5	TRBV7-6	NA	CASSLAGEQPQHF	TGTGCCAGCAGCTTAGCGGGGGAACAGCCCCAGCATTTT
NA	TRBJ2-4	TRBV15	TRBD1	CATSLRTGGDKNIQYF	TGTGCCACCAGCCTGCGGACAGGGGGGGACAAAAACATTCAGTACTTC
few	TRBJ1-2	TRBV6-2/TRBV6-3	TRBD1	CASSYSSGTGAYGYTF	TGTGCCAGCAGTTACTCGTCAGGGACAGGGGCCTATGGCTACACCTTC
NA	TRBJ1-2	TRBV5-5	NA	CASSWDPGSGGYTF	TGTGCCAGCAGCTGGGACCCGGGATCGGGCGGCTACACCTTC
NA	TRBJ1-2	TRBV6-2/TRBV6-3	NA	CACSLLGVPDGYTF	TGTGCCTGCAGCCTGCTCGGGGTCCCGGATGGCTACACCTTC
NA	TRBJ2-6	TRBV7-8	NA	CASRTTDRANVLTF	TGTGCCAGCAGAACGACTGACCGGGCCAACGTCCTGACTTTC
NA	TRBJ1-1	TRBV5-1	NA	CASSWNGGARGTEAFF	TGCGCCAGCAGTTGGAATGGGGGCGCCAGGGGCACTGAAGCTTTCTTT
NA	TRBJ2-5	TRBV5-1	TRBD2	CASSPTTSGGQETQYF	TGCGCCAGCAGCCCTACGACTAGCGGGGGCCAAGAGACCCAGTACTTC
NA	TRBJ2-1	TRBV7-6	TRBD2	CASSPRLALGEQFF	TGTGCCAGCAGCCCGAGACTAGCCCTTGGTGAGCAGTTCTTC
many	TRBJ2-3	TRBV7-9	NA	CASSLLVASKDTDTQYF	TGTGCCAGCAGCCTCCTCGTAGCTAGCAAAGACACAGATACGCAGTATTTT
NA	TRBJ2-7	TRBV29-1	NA	CSVITGDYEQYF	TGCAGCGTTATCACCGGGGACTACGAGCAGTACTTC
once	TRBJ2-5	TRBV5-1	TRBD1	CASNYDRVGETQYF	TGCGCCAGCAACTATGACAGGGTTGGTGAGACCCAGTACTTC
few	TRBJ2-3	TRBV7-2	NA	CASSFSHPSIDTQYF	TGTGCCAGCAGCTTTAGTCACCCCAGTATAGATACGCAGTATTTT
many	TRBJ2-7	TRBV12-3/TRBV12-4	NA	CASSLLGASYEQYF	TGTGCCAGCTCCCTCCTTGGGGCCTCCTACGAGCAGTACTTC
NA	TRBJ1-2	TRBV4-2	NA	CASSPSTTANYGYTF	TGTGCCAGCAGCCCATCAACGACGGCAAACTATGGCTACACCTTC
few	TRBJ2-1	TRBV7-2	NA	CASSPGFGSYNEQFF	TGTGCCAGCAGCCCCGGGTTTGGCTCCTACAATGAGCAGTTCTTC
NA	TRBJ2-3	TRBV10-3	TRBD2	CAISDRSRGGTDTQYF	TGTGCCATCAGTGATCGGTCCCGGGGGGGCACAGATACGCAGTATTTT
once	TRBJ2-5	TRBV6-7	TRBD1	CASSRPGQGLKQYF	TGTGCCAGCAGCCGACCGGGACAGGGACTAAAGCAGTACTTC
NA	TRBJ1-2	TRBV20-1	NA	CSARAGGSYGYTF	TGCAGTGCTAGAGCGGGGGGAAGTTACGGCTACACCTTC
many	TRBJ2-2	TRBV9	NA	CASSPLNTGELFF	TGTGCCAGCAGTCCCCTGAACACCGGGGAGCTGTTTTTT
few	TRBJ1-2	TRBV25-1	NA	CASSEWSPYGYTF	TGTGCCAGCAGTGAATGGAGCCCATATGGCTACACCTTC